These 7 T cell receptor beta chains were all obtained from the same sample, sequenced in a study of breast tumors, draining lymph nodes, adjacent tissues (dated by TCRdb to the mid-2010s). To prepare the library, multiplex PCR was applied. Sequenced using an Illumina HiSeq 2000. The public sequencing data were trimmed at Q25 with fastp and processed into clonotypes with MiXCR by TCRdb, which kept only in-frame beta chains. Records with the same CDR3 protein are collapsed into one entry carrying the most frequent genes and DNA. This sample comprises approximately 15,000 distinct CDR3 sequences, about 56% of them detected only once. Together, the top ten hold about 30% of the sample. Sequencing input: tumor-adjacent breast tissue. The receptors shown here come from a female donor with breast cancer. Some clones in this sample may be carry-over from other donors' samples.

CDR3 region: CASHFKVAGSYNEQFF. CDR3 bases: TGTGCCAGTCATTTCAAGGTAGCGGGGTCTTACAATGAGCAGTTCTTC. The rearrangement joins TRBV19 to TRBJ2-1; 8 nucleotides align to TRBD2. This CDR3 spans 16 amino acids. In germline, CDR1 is LNHDA, CDR2 SQIVND (reference sequence). Trimming removed 8 bases from V and 4 bases from J; junction bases left unmatched: 13.

This clonotype was counted once. The chain uses TRBV5-1 and TRBJ1-6; D is unresolved. V lost 7 bases to trimming and J lost 10 bases, with 24 bases between them. The germline V gene encodes CDR1 SGHRS and CDR2 YFSETQ. CDR3 length: 16 amino acids. CDR3 sequence: CASGLQGRGIGSPLHF. CDR3 coding DNA: TGCGCCAGCGGCCTCCAAGGGCGGGGTATAGGGTCACCCCTCCACTTT.

The rearrangement links TRBV10-3 to TRBJ2-1; perhaps D is TRBD1 or TRBD2 (5 bases each). This CDR3 contains 13 residues. Trimming stripped 9 bases from V and 2 bases from J, with 11 bases between. Per the germline V gene, CDR1 is ENHRY and CDR2 is SYGVKD. The CDR3 sequence is CAMGTPPYNEQFF. The DNA of the CDR3 is TGTGCCATGGGGACGCCGCCCTACAATGAGCAGTTCTTC.

This chain links TRBV6-6 with TRBJ2-5, with 12 positions matching TRBD2. Germline CDR1 MNHNY, CDR2 SVGAGI (reference sequence). The CDR3 sequence is 16 residues long. With 4 bases clipped from V and 2 bases from J, the junction kept 5 bases outside the gene matches. CDR3 nucleotides: TGTGCCAGCAGTTGGAGACTAGCGGGAGTTCAAGAGACCCAGTACTTC. Translated, it gives CASSWRLAGVQETQYF.

The chain has TRBV2 and TRBJ1-4; 8 bases match TRBD1. The V gene's germline CDR1 is SNHLY and CDR2 FYNNEI. J was trimmed by 0 bases and V by 5 bases; bases with no gene match: 2. The CDR3 extends over 15 amino acids. CDR3 in DNA: TGTGCCAGCAGTCCGGGACAGGCAACTAATGAAAAACTGTTTTTT. Translating it yields CASSPGQATNEKLFF.

Ten or more counts support this clonotype. The chain recombines TRBV15 with TRBJ1-4; 7 bases line up with TRBD1. The germline gives CDR1 LNHNV, CDR2 YYDKDF (reference sequence). Germline trimming cut 6 bases from V and 7 bases from J; bases unmatched to any gene: 5. The CDR3 is 13 residues long. The CDR3 is CATRETGSEKLFF. The CDR3 DNA reads as TGTGCCACCAGGGAGACAGGGAGTGAAAAACTGTTTTTT.

The V gene is TRBV10-3, the J gene TRBJ1-1; D remains ambiguous. V was trimmed by 7 bases and J by 4 bases, leaving 13 bases between them. CDR3 length equals 13 residues. Per the germline V gene, CDR1 is ENHRY and CDR2 is SYGVKD. The CDR3 DNA sequence: TGTGCCATCAAAGATGTTCCGAGCACTGAAGCTTTCTTT. Amino acid sequence: CAIKDVPSTEAFF.